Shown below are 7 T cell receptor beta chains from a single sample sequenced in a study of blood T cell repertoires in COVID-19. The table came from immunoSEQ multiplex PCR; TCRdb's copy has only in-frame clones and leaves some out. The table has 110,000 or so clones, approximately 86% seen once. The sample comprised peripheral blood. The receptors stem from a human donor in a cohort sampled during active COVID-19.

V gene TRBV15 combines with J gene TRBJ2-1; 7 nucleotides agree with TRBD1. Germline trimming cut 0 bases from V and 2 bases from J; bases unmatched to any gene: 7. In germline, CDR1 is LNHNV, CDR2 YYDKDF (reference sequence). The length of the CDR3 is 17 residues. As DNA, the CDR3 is TGTGCCACCAGCAGAGATGGGTCAGGGGGAACCTACAATGAGCAGTTCTTC. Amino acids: CATSRDGSGGTYNEQFF. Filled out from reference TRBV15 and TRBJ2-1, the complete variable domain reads DAMVIQNPRYQVTQFGKPVTLSCSQTLNHNVMYWYQQKSSQAPKLLFHYYDKDFNNEADTPDNFQSRRPNTSFCFLDIRSPGLGDTAMYLCATSRDGSGGTYNEQFFGPGTRLTVL.

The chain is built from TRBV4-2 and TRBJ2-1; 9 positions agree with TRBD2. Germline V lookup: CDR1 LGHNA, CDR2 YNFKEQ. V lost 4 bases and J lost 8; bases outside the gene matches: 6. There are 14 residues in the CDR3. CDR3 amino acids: CASSRTSGWYEQFF. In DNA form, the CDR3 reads TGTGCCAGCAGCCGTACTAGCGGGTGGTATGAGCAGTTCTTC.

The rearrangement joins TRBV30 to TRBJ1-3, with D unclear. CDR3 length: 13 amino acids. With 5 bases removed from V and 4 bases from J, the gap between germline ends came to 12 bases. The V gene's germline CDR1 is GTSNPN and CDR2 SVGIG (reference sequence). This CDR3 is CAWRLGGGNTIYF. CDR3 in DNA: TGTGCCTGGCGACTGGGCGGGGGAAACACCATATATTTT.

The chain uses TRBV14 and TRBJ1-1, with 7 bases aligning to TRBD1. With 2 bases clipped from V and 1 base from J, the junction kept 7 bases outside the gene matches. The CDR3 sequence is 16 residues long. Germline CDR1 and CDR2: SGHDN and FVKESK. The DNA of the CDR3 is TGTGCCAGCAGCCAAAGAGCCGGGACAGCGAACACTGAAGCTTTCTTT. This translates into CASSQRAGTANTEAFF.

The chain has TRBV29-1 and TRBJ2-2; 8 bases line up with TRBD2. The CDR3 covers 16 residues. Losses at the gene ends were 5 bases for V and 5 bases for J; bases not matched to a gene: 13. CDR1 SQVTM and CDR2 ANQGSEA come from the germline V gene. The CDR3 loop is CSVNHPAGAGTGELFF. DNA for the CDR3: TGCAGCGTTAATCACCCAGCGGGAGCGGGGACCGGGGAGCTGTTTTTT.

CDR3 sequence: CASSFLRGWVTGELFF. The CDR3 nucleotides read TGTGCCAGCAGTTTTCTCAGGGGTTGGGTCACCGGGGAGCTGTTTTTT. The V and J genes are TRBV6-5 and TRBJ2-2; possible D gene TRBD1, 6 bases. The CDR3 spans 16 residues. Trimming took 4 bases from V and 4 from J, leaving 16 bases between them. Germline-derived CDR1 and CDR2 are MNHEY and SVGAGI.

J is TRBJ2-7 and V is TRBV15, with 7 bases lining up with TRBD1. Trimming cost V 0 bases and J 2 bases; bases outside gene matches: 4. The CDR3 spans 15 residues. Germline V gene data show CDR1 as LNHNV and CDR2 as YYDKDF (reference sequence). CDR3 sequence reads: CATSRDGQVTYEQYF. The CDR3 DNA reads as TGTGCCACCAGCAGAGATGGACAGGTGACCTACGAGCAGTACTTC.